This passage covers 13 T cell receptor beta chains from one sample sequenced in a study of glioma-infiltrating T cells. Amplification of TCR alpha and beta CDR3 regions from RNA used iRepertoire nested multiplex PCR. One entry per CDR3 protein, called by TCRdb with MiXCR from the multiplex PCR reads. The table lists about 200,000 distinct CDR3 sequences, 25% to 35% of them singletons. Sequenced material: glioma tissue, nonneoplastic brain tissue, or PBMCs (not recorded which). These TCRs come from a human donor with low-grade glioma or glioblastoma, undergoing nonglioma brain surgery, or in good health (not recorded which).

This clonotype has a count of ten or more. The CDR3 is CASSSSDSYEQYF. The CDR3 DNA sequence: TGTGCCAGCAGCTCCTCGGACTCTTACGAGCAGTACTTC. The rearrangement links TRBV28 to TRBJ2-7; TRBD2 is a possible D gene (5 bases). CDR1 is MDHEN and CDR2 is SYDVKM in the germline V gene. This CDR3 comprises 13 residues. The V end lost 6 bases, the J end lost 4 bases, and 13 bases lay between the germline ends.

This clonotype showed up many times. This chain uses TRBV5-4 with TRBJ2-2; the match to TRBD1 covers 8 bases. V was clipped by 4 bases and J by 4 bases; unmatched bases: 6. The V gene's germline CDR1 is SGHNT and CDR2 YYREEE (reference sequence). The CDR3 contains 15 residues. The CDR3 spells CASSQRTGFTGELFF. The CDR3 DNA sequence: TGTGCCAGCAGCCAACGGACAGGGTTCACCGGGGAGCTGTTTTTT.

This clonotype was observed many times. The chain couples TRBV2 to TRBJ2-3; D remains unclear. This CDR3 region has 16 residues. CDR1 and CDR2 from the germline V gene are SNHLY and FYNNEI. V lost 4 bases and J 1 base, leaving 15 bases between the germline ends. The CDR3 coding sequence is TGTGCCAGCAGTGTTGGCCTCCGGCGCGGCACAGATACGCAGTATTTT. Its protein product is CASSVGLRRGTDTQYF.

This clonotype was recorded at least ten times. The V and J genes are TRBV15 and TRBJ2-7; D ambiguous. There are 13 residues in the CDR3. V gave up 0 bases and J gave up 3 bases, with 6 bases separating them. The germline V gene encodes CDR1 LNHNV and CDR2 YYDKDF (reference sequence). This chain's CDR3 is CATSREYSYEQYF. The CDR3 DNA follows: TGTGCCACCAGCAGAGAGTACAGCTACGAGCAGTACTTC.

The chain combines TRBV5-5 with TRBJ2-7; a possible D gene is TRBD1 (6 bases). Looked up from germline, CDR1 is SGHKS and CDR2 is YYEKEE (reference sequence). CDR3 length: 13 residues. Trimming took 5 bases from V and 2 from J, leaving 11 bases between them. The CDR3 region is CASSFWTAYEQYF. CDR3 in DNA: TGTGCCAGCAGTTTTTGGACAGCCTACGAGCAGTACTTC. The full variable domain, its missing parts supplied by reference TRBV5-5 and TRBJ2-7, is DAGVTQSPTHLIKTRGQQVTLRCSPISGHKSVSWYQQVLGQGPQFIFQYYEKEERGRGNFPDRFSARQFPNYSSELNVNALLLGDSALYLCASSFWTAYEQYFGPGTRLTVT.

In this sample, this clonotype turned up many times. This chain connects TRBV4-1 to TRBJ2-7, with TRBD2 matching 8 bases. The ends lost 1 base at V and 0 bases at J; junction bases unmatched: 2. This CDR3 spans 15 amino acids. Looked up from germline, CDR1 is MGHRA and CDR2 is YSYEKL. CDR3 in amino acids: CASSQVTSDSYEQYF. CDR3 nucleotide sequence: TGCGCCAGCAGCCAAGTGACTAGCGACTCCTACGAGCAGTACTTC.

This clonotype occurred many times. CDR3 residues: CASSILGGGSEAFF. CDR3 sequence (DNA): TGTGCCAGTAGTATTCTCGGAGGGGGCTCTGAAGCTTTCTTT. The rearrangement links TRBV19 to TRBJ1-1, with 7 positions matching TRBD1. The CDR3 is 14 residues long. J gave up 6 bases and V 3 bases, and 7 bases lay outside the gene matches. CDR1 is LNHDA and CDR2 is SQIVND in the germline V gene (reference sequence).

V usage is TRBV7-9 and J usage is TRBJ1-1; D remains ambiguous. Trimming stripped 8 bases from V and 1 base from J, with 8 bases between. Germline assignment: CDR1 SEHNR and CDR2 FQNEAQ (reference sequence). The CDR3 contains 12 residues. The CDR3 loop reads CASVRSNTEAFF. CDR3 coding DNA: TGTGCCAGCGTCAGGTCGAACACTGAAGCTTTCTTT.

The chain recombines TRBV27 with TRBJ2-1; D is uncertain. Germline CDR1 and CDR2: MNHEY and SMNVEV (reference sequence). The CDR3 is 15 residues long. V was trimmed by 0 bases and J by 10 bases, leaving 16 bases between them. The CDR3 protein is CASSLSGDGYYEQFF. CDR3 nucleotides: TGTGCCAGCAGTTTATCTGGGGATGGGTACTACGAGCAGTTCTTC.

This chain uses TRBV29-1 with TRBJ2-1; TRBD1 matches at 10 bases. With V trimmed by 3 bases and J by 5 bases, 7 bases remained unmatched. Germline CDR1 reads SQVTM; CDR2 reads ANQGSEA. The CDR3 has 15 amino acids. In DNA, the CDR3 is TGCAGCGTTGAGGGAACCGGGACAGGGGACAATGAGCAGTTCTTC. This sequence encodes CSVEGTGTGDNEQFF.

This clonotype showed up many times. CDR3: CASSLRGIGEKLFF. CDR3 nucleotide sequence: TGTGCCAGCAGCCTCCGAGGGATTGGTGAAAAACTGTTTTTT. The chain carries TRBV7-9 and TRBJ1-4; no clear D. The CDR3 covers 14 residues. The germline V and J ends were trimmed by 5 bases and 7 bases, with 14 bases remaining between them. Germline V gene data show CDR1 as SEHNR and CDR2 as FQNEAQ (reference sequence).

The sample holds many counts of this clonotype. The chain is built from TRBV7-2 and TRBJ1-1; no reliable D call. The CDR3 runs 14 residues. CDR1 is SGHTA, CDR2 FQGNSA, per germline. With 1 base removed from V and 2 bases from J, the gap between germline ends came to 8 bases. CDR3 in DNA: TGTGCCAGCAGCTTAGGGTTGGCCAACACTGAAGCTTTCTTT. This gives the protein CASSLGLANTEAFF.

This clonotype was picked up many times. J is TRBJ2-7 and V is TRBV7-8, with TRBD2 matching over 9 bases. Germline V lookup: CDR1 SGHVS, CDR2 FQNEAQ. V dropped 3 bases and J dropped 5; count of bases not matched to a gene: 5. The CDR3 consists of 14 residues. The CDR3 region is CASSLTPSGNEQYF. DNA for the CDR3: TGTGCCAGCAGCTTGACTCCTAGCGGGAACGAGCAGTACTTC.